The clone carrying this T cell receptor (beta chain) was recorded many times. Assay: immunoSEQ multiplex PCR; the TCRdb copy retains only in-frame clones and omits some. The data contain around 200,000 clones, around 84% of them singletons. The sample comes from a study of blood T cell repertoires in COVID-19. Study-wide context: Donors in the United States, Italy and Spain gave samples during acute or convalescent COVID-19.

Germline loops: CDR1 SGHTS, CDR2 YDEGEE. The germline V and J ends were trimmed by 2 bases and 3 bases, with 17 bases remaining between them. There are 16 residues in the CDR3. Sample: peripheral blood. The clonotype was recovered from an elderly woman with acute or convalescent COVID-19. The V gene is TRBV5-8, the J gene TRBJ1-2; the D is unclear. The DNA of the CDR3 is TGTGCCAGCAGCTTTGTAGACATAAGGCTCTACTATGGCTACACCTTC. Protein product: CASSFVDIRLYYGYTF.